The 18 T cell receptor beta chains presented below share a single source sample, sequenced in a study of T cells in localized non-small cell lung cancer. Here immunoSEQ multiplex PCR was the method, and the copy in TCRdb shows in-frame clones only, minus some. The sample carries 45,000 or so clones, 85% to 90% recorded once. Source: PBMCs, taken before any cancer treatment. These receptors were obtained from a man between 40 and 70 years old with stage II lung adenocarcinoma.

The chain combines TRBV11-2 with TRBJ2-7, with TRBD1 as a possible D gene (6 bases). V was clipped by 5 bases and J by 3 bases, with 11 bases between them. The CDR3 consists of 13 residues. The germline CDR1 and CDR2 sequences are SGHAT and FQNNGV. In DNA form, the CDR3 reads TGTGCCAGCAGCGGGGGACACTACTACGAGCAGTACGTC. This sequence encodes CASSGGHYYEQYV.

The chain couples TRBV9 to TRBJ1-2; D might be TRBD1 (5 bases). Trimming left V 3 bases short and J 3 bases short, with 12 bases between. From germline, CDR1 is SGDLS and CDR2 YYNGEE. This CDR3 is 14 amino acids long. The CDR3 here is CASSAVSGYYGYTF. CDR3 coding DNA: TGTGCCAGCAGCGCGGTGTCAGGGTACTATGGCTACACCTTC.

This clone has only a few counts. The chain employs TRBV5-5 and TRBJ1-2; D gene uncertain. CDR3 length: 15 amino acids. With 4 bases removed from V and 2 bases from J, the gap between germline ends came to 15 bases. The germline V gene encodes CDR1 SGHKS and CDR2 YYEKEE (reference sequence). CDR3 in amino acids: CASSPRYRTNYGYTF. In nucleotides, the CDR3 is TGTGCCAGCAGCCCGAGATACAGAACGAACTATGGCTACACCTTC.

This clone was seen just once. The CDR3 sequence: CASSKTGTGANVLTF. The DNA of the CDR3 is TGTGCCAGCAGTAAGACAGGGACTGGGGCCAACGTCCTGACTTTC. V gene TRBV2 combines with J gene TRBJ2-6; TRBD1 matches at 7 bases. There are 15 residues in the CDR3. In germline, CDR1 is SNHLY, CDR2 FYNNEI. V lost 5 bases to trimming and J lost 2 bases; unmatched junction nucleotides: 3.

The chain employs TRBV6-1 and TRBJ2-7, with 9 bases that match TRBD2. The CDR3 length is 14 residues. Germline V gives CDR1 MNHNS, CDR2 SASEGT. V was clipped by 1 base and J by 4 bases; unmatched bases: 2. The CDR3 spells CASSEGSGGYEQYV. The CDR3 coding sequence is TGTGCCAGCAGTGAAGGGAGCGGGGGGTACGAGCAGTACGTC.

The V call is TRBV2, the J call TRBJ2-5; D is perhaps TRBD1 or TRBD2 (6 bases each). The CDR3 runs to 16 residues. Per the germline V gene, CDR1 is SNHLY and CDR2 is FYNNEI. V was clipped by 2 bases and J by 3 bases, with 16 bases between them. The CDR3 spells CASSELTGATEETQYF. CDR3 in DNA: TGTGCCAGCAGTGAACTCACGGGGGCCACTGAAGAGACCCAGTACTTC.

The chain uses TRBV19 and TRBJ1-5; 7 nucleotides line up with TRBD1. V lost 5 bases and J lost 3; bases outside the gene matches: 7. CDR1 is LNHDA and CDR2 is SQIVND in the germline V gene (reference sequence). The CDR3 runs to 15 residues. CDR3 loop: CASSHRGQDNQPQHF. The CDR3 DNA is TGTGCCAGTAGTCATAGAGGACAGGACAATCAGCCCCAGCATTTT.

This clone has just one count. Distinct nucleotide sequences in the sample also encode this CDR3. CDR3 loop: CAIRTQASSYEQYV. The CDR3 bases are TGTGCCATTAGAACACAAGCGAGCTCCTACGAGCAGTACGTC. The rearrangement joins TRBV9 to TRBJ2-7; no clear D gene. The germline V gene encodes CDR1 SGDLS and CDR2 YYNGEE. Trimming pared 9 bases from V and 0 bases from J, leaving 16 bases between. This CDR3 is 14 amino acids long.

The J gene is TRBJ1-6, the V gene TRBV14; weak D call: TRBD1 (5 bases). Germline V lookup: CDR1 SGHDN, CDR2 FVKESK. The CDR3 totals 14 residues. The V end was cut by 4 bases, the J end by 10 bases, with 14 bases between. CDR3 DNA sequence: TGTGCCAGCAGCCTAACTCAAAGGGGATCACCCCTCCACTTT. Its protein is CASSLTQRGSPLHF.

The chain employs TRBV18 and TRBJ2-1; 11 nucleotides agree with TRBD2. V trimming: 3 bases; J trimming: 7 bases; junction bases outside the gene matches: 14. The CDR3 is 18 residues long. Germline CDR1 is KGHSH and CDR2 is LQKENI. CDR3 bases: TGTGCCAGCTCACCCATAACCCATAGCGGGGGGGCCCGGAATGAGCAGTTCTTC. It translates to CASSPITHSGGARNEQFF.

The rearrangement joins TRBV27 to TRBJ2-5; TRBD1 might be the D (5 bases). This CDR3 region has 14 residues. Trimming shortened V by 6 bases and J by 1 base, and 12 bases separated the two germline ends. In germline, CDR1 is MNHEY, CDR2 SMNVEV (reference sequence). The CDR3 DNA reads as TGTGCCAGCAGCTTCCTCGACAGCCAAGAGACCCAGTACTTC. Amino acids: CASSFLDSQETQYF.

This sequence joins TRBV6-5 and TRBJ2-3, with D tentatively TRBD2 (7 bases). The germline V gene has CDR1 MNHEY and CDR2 SVGAGI. The CDR3 sequence is 15 residues long. The V end lost 4 bases, the J end lost 5 bases, and 16 bases lay between the germline ends. The CDR3 sequence: CASSLGGARGDTQYF. The DNA of the CDR3 is TGTGCCAGCAGTTTGGGGGGGGCTAGGGGAGATACGCAGTATTTT.

The CDR3 is CASSEVGRYTEAFF. The CDR3 nucleotides are TGTGCCAGCAGTGAAGTGGGAAGATACACTGAAGCTTTCTTT. V usage is TRBV6-1 and J usage is TRBJ1-1; D not certain. Trimming shortened V by 1 base and J by 3 bases, and 9 bases separated the two germline ends. CDR1 and CDR2 (germline): MNHNS, SASEGT. This CDR3 is 14 amino acids long.

The chain uses TRBV5-6 and TRBJ2-3; 13 bases match TRBD2. The CDR3 runs to 18 residues. CDR1 and CDR2 (germline): SGHDT, YYEEEE. Germline trimming cut 5 bases from V and 0 bases from J; bases unmatched to any gene: 9. CDR3 sequence reads: CASSNGGLAGLSTDTQYF. CDR3 bases: TGTGCCAGCAGTAATGGGGGACTAGCGGGACTTAGCACAGATACGCAGTATTTT.

The rearrangement joins TRBV4-1 to TRBJ2-3, with 8 bases that match TRBD1. In germline, CDR1 is MGHRA, CDR2 YSYEKL. The CDR3 is made up of 14 amino acids. The V gene end was trimmed by 0 bases and the J gene end by 9 bases; junction bases not matched to a gene: 5. The CDR3, as DNA: TGCGCCAGCAGCCAAGATCGGACAGGGAGGACGCAGTATTTT. Translating gives CASSQDRTGRTQYF.

This clone was seen once. The chain is built from TRBV14 and TRBJ2-3, with 9 bases that match TRBD2. CDR3 size: 20 residues. Germline CDR1 SGHDN, CDR2 FVKESK. V gave up 1 base and J gave up 5 bases; unmatched junction bases: 19. CDR3 in DNA: TGTGCCAGCAGCCAAGTAATGCGGCGGGGGGGTACCCCAGGAAGAGATACGCAGTATTTT. Its protein product is CASSQVMRRGGTPGRDTQYF.

The CDR3 nucleotides read TGTGCCAGCAGCTTAATAGGGCCTGGGGCCAACGTCCTGACTTTC. Encoded protein: CASSLIGPGANVLTF. The rearrangement uses TRBV7-8 and TRBJ2-6; D is unresolved. CDR3 size: 15 residues. Germline CDR1 is SGHVS and CDR2 is FQNEAQ. V was trimmed by 2 bases and J by 2 bases, leaving 7 bases between them.

The J gene is TRBJ1-4, the V gene TRBV2, with 7 bases matching TRBD1. CDR3 size: 15 residues. The germline CDR1 and CDR2 sequences are SNHLY and FYNNEI. Germline trimming cut 4 bases from V and 7 bases from J; bases unmatched to any gene: 9. CDR3 in DNA: TGTGCCAGCAGTGGACTGAGGGGGCGTGTTGAAAAACTGTTTTTT. Its protein is CASSGLRGRVEKLFF.